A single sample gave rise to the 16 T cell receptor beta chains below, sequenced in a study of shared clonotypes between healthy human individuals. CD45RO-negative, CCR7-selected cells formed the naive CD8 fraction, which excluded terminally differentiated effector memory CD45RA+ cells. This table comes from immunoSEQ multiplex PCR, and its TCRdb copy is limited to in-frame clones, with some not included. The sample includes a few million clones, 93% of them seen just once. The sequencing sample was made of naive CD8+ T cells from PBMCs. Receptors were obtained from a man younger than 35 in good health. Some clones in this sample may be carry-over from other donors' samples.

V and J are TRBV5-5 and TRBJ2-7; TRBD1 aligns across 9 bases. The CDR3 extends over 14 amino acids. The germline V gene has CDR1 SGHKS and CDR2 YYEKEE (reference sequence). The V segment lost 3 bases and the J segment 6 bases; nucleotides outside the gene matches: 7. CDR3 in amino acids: CASSSQGARGEQYF. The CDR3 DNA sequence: TGTGCCAGCAGCTCACAGGGGGCGCGGGGCGAGCAGTACTTC. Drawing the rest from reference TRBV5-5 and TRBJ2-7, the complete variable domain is DAGVTQSPTHLIKTRGQQVTLRCSPISGHKSVSWYQQVLGQGPQFIFQYYEKEERGRGNFPDRFSARQFPNYSSELNVNALLLGDSALYLCASSSQGARGEQYFGPGTRLTVT.

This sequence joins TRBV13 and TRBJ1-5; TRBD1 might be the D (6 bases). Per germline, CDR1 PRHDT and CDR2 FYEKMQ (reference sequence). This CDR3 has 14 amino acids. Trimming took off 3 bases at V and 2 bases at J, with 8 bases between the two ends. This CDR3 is CASSFAGGNQPQHF. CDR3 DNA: TGTGCCAGCAGCTTCGCAGGGGGCAATCAGCCCCAGCATTTT.

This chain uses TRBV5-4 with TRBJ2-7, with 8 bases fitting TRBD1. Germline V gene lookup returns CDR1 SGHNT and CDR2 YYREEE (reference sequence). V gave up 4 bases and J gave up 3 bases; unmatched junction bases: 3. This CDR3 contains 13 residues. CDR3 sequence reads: CASSPGQDYEQYF. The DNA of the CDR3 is TGTGCCAGCAGCCCGGGACAGGACTACGAGCAGTACTTC.

CDR3 in amino acids: CASSLLVSGRTYEQYF. The DNA of the CDR3 is TGTGCCAGCAGTTTATTGGTTAGCGGGAGAACCTACGAGCAGTACTTC. The rearrangement joins TRBV27 to TRBJ2-7; TRBD2 aligns across 9 bases. J gave up 2 bases and V 1 base, and 6 bases lay outside the gene matches. CDR3 length: 16 amino acids. CDR1 and CDR2 (germline): MNHEY, SMNVEV (reference sequence).

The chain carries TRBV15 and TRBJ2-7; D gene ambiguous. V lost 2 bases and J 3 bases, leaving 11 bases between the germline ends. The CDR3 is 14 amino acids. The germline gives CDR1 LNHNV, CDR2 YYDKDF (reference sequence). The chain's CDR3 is CATSRKSIDYEQYF. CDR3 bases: TGTGCCACCAGCAGAAAGTCCATTGACTACGAGCAGTACTTC.

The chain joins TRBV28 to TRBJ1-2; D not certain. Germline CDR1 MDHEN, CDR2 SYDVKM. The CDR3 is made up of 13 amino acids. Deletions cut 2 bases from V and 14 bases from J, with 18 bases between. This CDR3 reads CASSLLATVAETF. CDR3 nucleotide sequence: TGTGCCAGCAGTTTACTCGCGACTGTGGCGGAAACCTTC.

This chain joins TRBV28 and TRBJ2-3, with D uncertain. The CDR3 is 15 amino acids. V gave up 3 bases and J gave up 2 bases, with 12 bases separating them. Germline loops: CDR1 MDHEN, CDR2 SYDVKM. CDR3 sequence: CASSLPREDTDTQYF. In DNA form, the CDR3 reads TGTGCCAGCAGTTTGCCCCGCGAGGACACAGATACGCAGTATTTT.

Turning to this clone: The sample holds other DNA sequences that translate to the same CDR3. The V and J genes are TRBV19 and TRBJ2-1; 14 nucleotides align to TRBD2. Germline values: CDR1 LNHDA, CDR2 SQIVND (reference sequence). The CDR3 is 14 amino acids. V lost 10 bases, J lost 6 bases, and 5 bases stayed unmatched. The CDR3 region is CATRLAGGGNEQFF. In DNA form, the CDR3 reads TGTGCCACCCGACTAGCGGGAGGGGGCAATGAGCAGTTCTTC. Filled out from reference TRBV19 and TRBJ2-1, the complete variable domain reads DGGITQSPKYLFRKEGQNVTLSCEQNLNHDAMYWYRQDPGQGLRLIYYSQIVNDFQKGDIAEGYSVSREKKESFPLTVTSAQKNPTAFYLCATRLAGGGNEQFFGPGTRLTVL.

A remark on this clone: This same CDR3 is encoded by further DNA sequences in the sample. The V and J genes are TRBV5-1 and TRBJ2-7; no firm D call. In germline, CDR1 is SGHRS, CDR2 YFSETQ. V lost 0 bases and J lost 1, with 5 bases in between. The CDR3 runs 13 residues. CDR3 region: CASSLGQSYEQYF. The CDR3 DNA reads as TGCGCCAGCAGCTTGGGGCAGTCCTACGAGCAGTACTTC.

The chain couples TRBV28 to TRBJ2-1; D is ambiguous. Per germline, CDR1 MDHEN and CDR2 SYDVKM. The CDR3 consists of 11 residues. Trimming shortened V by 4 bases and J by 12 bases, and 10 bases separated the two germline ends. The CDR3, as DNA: TGTGCCAGCAGTTCTCTGCAGTTGCAGTTCTTC. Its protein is CASSSLQLQFF.

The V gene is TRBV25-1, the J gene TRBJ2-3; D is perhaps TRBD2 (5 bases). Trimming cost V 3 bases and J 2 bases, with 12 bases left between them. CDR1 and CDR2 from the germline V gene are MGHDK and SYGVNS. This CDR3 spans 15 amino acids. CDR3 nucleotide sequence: TGTGCCAGCAGTGAGGTCGGGGATGTCACAGATACGCAGTATTTT. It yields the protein CASSEVGDVTDTQYF.

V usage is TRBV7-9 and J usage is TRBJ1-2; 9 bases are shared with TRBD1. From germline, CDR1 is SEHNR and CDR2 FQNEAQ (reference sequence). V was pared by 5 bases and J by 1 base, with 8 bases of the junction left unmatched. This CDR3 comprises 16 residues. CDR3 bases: TGTGCCAGCAGCACCCGGGACAGGGAATTTAACTATGGCTACACCTTC. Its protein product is CASSTRDREFNYGYTF. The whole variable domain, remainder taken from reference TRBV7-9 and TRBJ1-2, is DTGVSQNPRHKITKRGQNVTFRCDPISEHNRLYWYRQTLGQGPEFLTYFQNEAQLEKSRLLSDRFSAERPKGSFSTLEIQRTEQGDSAMYLCASSTRDREFNYGYTFGSGTRLTVV.

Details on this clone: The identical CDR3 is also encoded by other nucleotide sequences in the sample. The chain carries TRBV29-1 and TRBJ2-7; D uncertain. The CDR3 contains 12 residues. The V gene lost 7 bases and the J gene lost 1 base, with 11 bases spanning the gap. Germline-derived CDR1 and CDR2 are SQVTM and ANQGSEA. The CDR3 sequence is CSATTPSYEQYF. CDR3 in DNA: TGCAGCGCGACGACACCTTCCTACGAGCAGTACTTC.

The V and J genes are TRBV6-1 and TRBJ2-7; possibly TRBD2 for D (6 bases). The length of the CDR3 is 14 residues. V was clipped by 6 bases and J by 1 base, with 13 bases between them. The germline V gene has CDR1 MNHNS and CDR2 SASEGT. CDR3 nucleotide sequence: TGTGCCAGCAGGCTCCCAGGGACTTCCTACGAGCAGTACTTC. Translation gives CASRLPGTSYEQYF.

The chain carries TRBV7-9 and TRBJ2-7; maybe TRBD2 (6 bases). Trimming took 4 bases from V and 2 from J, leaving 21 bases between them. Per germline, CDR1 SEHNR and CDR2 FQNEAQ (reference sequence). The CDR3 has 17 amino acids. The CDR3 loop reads CASSSIEFGASAYEQYF. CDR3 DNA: TGTGCCAGCAGCTCCATTGAATTCGGGGCTAGCGCCTACGAGCAGTACTTC.

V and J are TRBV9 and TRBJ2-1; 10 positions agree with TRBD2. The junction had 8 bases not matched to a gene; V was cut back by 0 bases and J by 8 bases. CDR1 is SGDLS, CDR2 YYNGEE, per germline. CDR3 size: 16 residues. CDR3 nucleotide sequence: TGTGCCAGCAGCGTAGATGATAGCGGGAGGTTTTATGAGCAGTTCTTC. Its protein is CASSVDDSGRFYEQFF. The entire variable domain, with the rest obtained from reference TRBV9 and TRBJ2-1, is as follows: DSGVTQTPKHLITATGQRVTLRCSPRSGDLSVYWYQQSLDQGLQFLIQYYNGEERAKGNILERFSAQQFPDLHSELNLSSLELGDSALYFCASSVDDSGRFYEQFFGPGTRLTVL.